This passage covers 23 T cell receptor beta chains from one sample sequenced in a study of beta chain features in type 1 diabetes. Study-level points and caveats: Patients with Type 1 diabetes showed moderately but significantly shorter TCRB CDR3s in all four CD4+ subsets.

Expressed TCRB transcripts were sequenced, since all the RNA that had been isolated was reverse transcribed. Profiled with immunoSEQ multiplex PCR; TCRdb holds only in-frame clones, not every one. Of 300,000 to 350,000 clones in the sample, roughly a tenth were seen once. These receptors have no identified antigens. The sequenced sample was central memory CD4+ T cells from blood. These receptors were obtained from a man aged 25-45 years with type 1 diabetes.

This clone was detected a few times. V and J are TRBV29-1 and TRBJ2-1; the D gene is possibly TRBD2 (6 bases). Trimming stripped 7 bases from V and 9 bases from J, with 19 bases between. This CDR3 spans 13 amino acids. The germline V gene encodes CDR1 SQVTM and CDR2 ANQGSEA. In nucleotides, the CDR3 is TGCAGCGCGCAAGGAGGGAGGTGGGGTGAGCAGTTCTTC. Amino acids: CSAQGGRWGEQFF.

This clone came up a few times. This sequence joins TRBV27 and TRBJ2-5, with D tentatively TRBD2 (6 bases). Germline values: CDR1 MNHEY, CDR2 SMNVEV (reference sequence). The CDR3 spans 15 residues. Trimming left V 2 bases short and J 2 bases short, with 12 bases between. CDR3 protein: CASSLTRLEQETQYF. CDR3 sequence (DNA): TGTGCCAGCAGTTTAACAAGACTAGAGCAAGAGACCCAGTACTTC.

The chain carries TRBV5-1 and TRBJ2-6; D call uncertain. With 3 bases removed from V and 0 bases from J, the gap between germline ends came to 10 bases. The CDR3 runs to 16 residues. Germline V CDR1 and CDR2: SGHRS, YFSETQ. CDR3 amino acids: CASSSGGHSGANVLTF. The CDR3 DNA reads TGCGCCAGCAGCTCCGGCGGCCACTCTGGGGCCAACGTCCTGACTTTC.

Points on this clone: The junction departs from germline at one end; a sequencing error may be responsible. CDR3 DNA sequence: TGTGCTAGCAGCCCAACCCCAATAGGGAATTCACCCCTCCACTTT. Protein sequence: CASSPTPIGNSPLHF. The gene calls are TRBV7-7 and TRBJ1-6; D remains ambiguous. This CDR3 has 15 amino acids. CDR1 and CDR2 from the germline V gene are SSHAT and FNYEAQ (reference sequence).

A word on this clone: The junction does not match germline at one end; this may be a read error. The chain links TRBV13 to TRBJ2-3; 13 nucleotides match TRBD2. CDR3 length: 16 amino acids. Per the germline V gene, CDR1 is PRHDT and CDR2 is FYEKMQ (reference sequence). CDR3 region: CASSLGLAGALDTQYF. The CDR3 region has the DNA TGTGCCAGCAGCCTAGGACTAGCGGGGGCCTTGGATACGCAGTATTTT.

This clone was detected a few times. This chain joins TRBV27 and TRBJ1-5, with a tentative D call TRBD1 (5 bases). The CDR3 totals 14 residues. V lost 5 bases, J lost 6 bases, and 14 bases lay in between. Germline CDR1 reads MNHEY; CDR2 reads SMNVEV (reference sequence). The CDR3 nucleotides read TGTGCCAGCAGTCTGCCGGGACGGGGTCAGCCCCAGCATTTT. This sequence encodes CASSLPGRGQPQHF.

This sequence joins TRBV28 and TRBJ1-3, with D maybe TRBD1 (6 bases). V lost 4 bases and J lost 5, with 15 bases in between. Germline V gene data show CDR1 as MDHEN and CDR2 as SYDVKM. The CDR3 spans 15 residues. CDR3 residues: CASSSPHRDRNTIYF. The CDR3 DNA is TGTGCCAGCAGTTCCCCTCACCGGGACAGAAACACCATATATTTT.

V gene TRBV5-6 combines with J gene TRBJ1-3; D possibly corresponds to TRBD1 (6 bases). With 2 bases removed from V and 2 bases from J, the gap between germline ends came to 14 bases. CDR1 and CDR2 from the germline V gene are SGHDT and YYEEEE. CDR3 length: 16 residues. The CDR3 DNA sequence: TGTGCCAGCAGCTTCCAACAGGGAGGCGCTGGAAACACCATATATTTT. It translates to CASSFQQGGAGNTIYF. The complete variable domain, with remaining parts taken from reference TRBV5-6 and TRBJ1-3, reads DAGVTQSPTHLIKTRGQQVTLRCSPKSGHDTVSWYQQALGQGPQFIFQYYEEEERQRGNFPDRFSGHQFPNYSSELNVNALLLGDSALYLCASSFQQGGAGNTIYFGEGSWLTVV.

The chain joins TRBV11-2 to TRBJ2-1; 10 bases fit TRBD2. From germline, CDR1 is SGHAT and CDR2 FQNNGV. V dropped 2 bases and J dropped 5; count of bases not matched to a gene: 3. The CDR3 extends over 15 amino acids. DNA for the CDR3: TGTGCCAGCAGCTTAAATAGCGGGGGGCACAATGAGCAGTTCTTC. This translates into CASSLNSGGHNEQFF.

This clone was seen a few times. The chain links TRBV28 to TRBJ1-2; D is uncertain. The V end was cut by 6 bases, the J end by 8 bases, with 10 bases between. The CDR3 is made up of 11 amino acids. The germline V gene encodes CDR1 MDHEN and CDR2 SYDVKM. CDR3 nucleotides: TGTGCCAGCAGCCCTCAAAGGGGCTACACCTTC. Its translation is CASSPQRGYTF.

This clone turned up a few times. A much bigger clone sits one base away, suggesting this may be a read error. This sequence joins TRBV7-2 and TRBJ2-5; D gene unclear. V lost 6 bases to trimming and J lost 4 bases, with 3 bases between them. This CDR3 is built from 10 residues. The germline CDR1 and CDR2 sequences are SGHTA and FQGNSA. This chain's CDR3 is CASRGETQYF. The DNA of the CDR3 is TGTGCCAGCAGGGGAGAGACCCAGTACTTC. The entire variable domain, with the rest obtained from reference TRBV7-2 and TRBJ2-5, is as follows: GAGVSQSPSNKVTEKGKDVELRCDPISGHTALYWYRQSLGQGLEFLIYFQGNSAPDKSGLPSDRFSAERTGGSVSTLTIQRTQQEDSAVYLCASRGETQYFGPGTRLLVL.

This clone has only a few counts. The rearrangement joins TRBV5-1 to TRBJ1-2; D unclear. The ends were cut back, 7 bases at V and 4 bases at J, with 14 bases in the middle. This CDR3 is built from 13 residues. Per germline, CDR1 SGHRS and CDR2 YFSETQ. The CDR3 here is CASGPGDSYGYTF. In DNA form, the CDR3 reads TGCGCCAGCGGGCCCGGGGATAGCTATGGCTACACCTTC.

The V call is TRBV5-6, the J call TRBJ2-5; TRBD1 is a possible D gene (5 bases). Trimming removed 2 bases at V and 2 bases at J, with 10 bases between. This CDR3 spans 14 amino acids. Germline values: CDR1 SGHDT, CDR2 YYEEEE. DNA of the CDR3: TGTGCCAGCAGCTTTAGGGCAGGGCAAGAGACCCAGTACTTC. Its translation: CASSFRAGQETQYF.

This clone was recorded at least ten times. The chain links TRBV5-4 to TRBJ1-2; maybe TRBD1 (5 bases). The length of the CDR3 is 14 residues. Germline values: CDR1 SGHNT, CDR2 YYREEE (reference sequence). V was trimmed by 5 bases and J by 5 bases, leaving 16 bases between them. Written as DNA, the CDR3 is TGTGCCAGCAGGCCGGGACCGACTGATTATGGCTACACCTTC. As protein: CASRPGPTDYGYTF.

The rearrangement uses TRBV7-2 and TRBJ2-1, with 8 bases lining up with TRBD1. The J segment lost 8 bases and the V segment lost 5 bases, leaving 11 bases of the junction unmatched. Germline loops: CDR1 SGHTA, CDR2 FQGNSA. The CDR3 loop spans 15 amino acids. The CDR3 nucleotides are TGTGCCAGCAGCGACCGGGACAGGAATAACGATGAGCAGTTCTTC. Amino acid sequence: CASSDRDRNNDEQFF.

The table lists this clone with a few counts. V is TRBV30 and J is TRBJ2-7, with 7 bases aligning to TRBD1. The germline V gene encodes CDR1 GTSNPN and CDR2 SVGIG (reference sequence). The length of the CDR3 is 13 residues. Trimming removed 1 base from V and 6 bases from J; junction bases left unmatched: 6. CDR3 sequence (DNA): TGTGCCTGGAGTGACGGGACAGTAAGCGAGCAGTACTTC. Protein product: CAWSDGTVSEQYF.

The rearrangement links TRBV27 to TRBJ1-2; perhaps TRBD1 as D (5 bases). The CDR3 loop spans 16 amino acids. The germline V and J ends were trimmed by 3 bases and 4 bases, with 18 bases remaining between them. Germline V gene sequence: CDR1 MNHEY, CDR2 SMNVEV (reference sequence). This CDR3 is CASSLAPPGQTYGYTF. The CDR3 DNA reads TGTGCCAGCAGTTTGGCTCCACCGGGGCAGACCTATGGCTACACCTTC.

The chain joins TRBV12-5 to TRBJ2-7; no definite D call. Trimming left V 5 bases short and J 3 bases short, with 17 bases between. CDR3 length: 15 amino acids. In germline, CDR1 is LGHNT, CDR2 FRNRAP. CDR3 DNA sequence: TGTGCTAGTGGTCTGCCCCGGGTGGGTGTCTACGAGCAGTACTTC. Amino acid sequence: CASGLPRVGVYEQYF.

This clone came up a few times. The J gene is TRBJ2-2, the V gene TRBV18, with 10 bases fitting TRBD1. The germline CDR1 and CDR2 sequences are KGHSH and LQKENI. There are 16 residues in the CDR3. J was trimmed by 4 bases and V by 3 bases; bases with no gene match: 5. CDR3 sequence (DNA): TGTGCCAGCTCACCCGGGACAGGGGTTCGCACCGGGGAGCTGTTTTTT. This codes for CASSPGTGVRTGELFF.

The chain has TRBV18 and TRBJ1-1; D is undetermined. The CDR3 loop spans 12 amino acids. Trimming removed 2 bases at V and 8 bases at J, with 9 bases between. Germline V gene data show CDR1 as KGHSH and CDR2 as LQKENI. The DNA for the CDR3 is TGTGCCAGCTCACCAAGGTTAGGGGAAGCTTTCTTT. Amino acids: CASSPRLGEAFF. Supplemented by reference TRBV18 and TRBJ1-1, the full variable domain reads NAGVMQNPRHLVRRRGQEARLRCSPMKGHSHVYWYRQLPEEGLKFMVYLQKENIIDESGMPKERFSAEFPKEGPSILRIQQVVRGDSAAYFCASSPRLGEAFFGQGTRLTVV.

This clone showed up many times. The chain combines TRBV6-6 with TRBJ2-7, with 9 bases lining up with TRBD1. Germline CDR1 and CDR2: MNHNY and SVGAGI (reference sequence). V lost 5 bases and J lost 2; bases outside the gene matches: 4. This CDR3 contains 14 residues. The CDR3 DNA sequence: TGTGCCAGCAGTCTCAGACAGGGGGCCTACGAGCAGTACTTC. Amino acids: CASSLRQGAYEQYF.

This clone was seen a handful of times. The chain uses TRBV5-1 and TRBJ2-7; D ambiguous. The CDR3 has 13 residues. The V gene's germline CDR1 is SGHRS and CDR2 YFSETQ. Between the trimmed V and J ends, which lost 6 bases and 2 bases, there was a span of 12 bases. CDR3 in amino acids: CASKTTDTYEQYF. For the CDR3, the DNA is TGCGCCAGCAAAACAACAGATACCTACGAGCAGTACTTC.

This clone appeared a few times. This chain links TRBV7-8 with TRBJ2-7; 9 nucleotides match TRBD1. CDR1 is SGHVS and CDR2 is FQNEAQ in the germline V gene. Losses at the gene ends were 5 bases for V and 4 bases for J; bases not matched to a gene: 9. CDR3 size: 15 residues. CDR3 bases: TGTGCCAGCAGCGAAAGGGGGACAGGGTTTTACGAGCAGTACTTC. Translated: CASSERGTGFYEQYF.